These 26 T cell receptor beta chains came from one sample sequenced in a study of T-cell memory formation after mild COVID-19. TCRdb redid the calling of the 5' RACE reads with MiXCR, one entry per CDR3 protein. The sample holds 450,000 or so distinct CDR3 sequences, 20% seen once. Sequenced: PBMCs or a T cell subset sorted from them (not recorded which). The receptors here all came from an adult woman who had mild COVID-19 (a few samples of this study predate the infection). Cell type and time point are not known.

This clonotype was picked up a small number of times. The chain employs TRBV24-1 and TRBJ2-2; D may be TRBD1 (6 bases). V was trimmed by 4 bases and J by 0 bases, leaving 11 bases between them. Germline CDR1 and CDR2: KGHDR and SFDVKD. The CDR3 extends over 16 amino acids. CDR3: CATSDPGVSNTGELFF. The CDR3 nucleotides read TGTGCCACCAGTGACCCAGGGGTATCGAACACCGGGGAGCTGTTTTTT.

The chain recombines TRBV10-3 with TRBJ1-5; D perhaps matches TRBD1 (5 bases). The length of the CDR3 is 13 residues. Germline V gene sequence: CDR1 ENHRY, CDR2 SYGVKD. V lost 6 bases and J lost 4, with 10 bases in between. Here the CDR3 DNA reads TGTGCCATCAGACAGGATCGGAATCAGCCCCAGCATTTT. This translates into CAIRQDRNQPQHF.

This clonotype was recorded a few times. The rearrangement uses TRBV2 and TRBJ2-2; D gene uncertain. CDR1 SNHLY and CDR2 FYNNEI come from the germline V gene. Between the trimmed V and J ends, which lost 2 bases and 2 bases, there was a span of 9 bases. There are 15 residues in the CDR3. CDR3 region: CASSERQINTGELFF. For the CDR3, the DNA is TGTGCCAGCAGTGAAAGGCAAATTAACACCGGGGAGCTGTTTTTT.

This clonotype has just a few counts. This chain links TRBV29-1 with TRBJ1-1, with 8 bases matching TRBD1. With V trimmed by 5 bases and J by 12 bases, 14 bases remained unmatched. The CDR3 sequence is 13 residues long. Germline CDR1 and CDR2: SQVTM and ANQGSEA. The CDR3 bases are TGCAGCGTTACTGCCGGACAGGGAAGAATCACTTTCTTT. Protein sequence: CSVTAGQGRITFF.

This clonotype has only a few counts. This chain links TRBV24-1 with TRBJ1-2; 9 nucleotides align to TRBD1. The junction had 8 bases not matched to a gene; V was cut back by 11 bases and J by 8 bases. The germline V gene encodes CDR1 KGHDR and CDR2 SFDVKD. This CDR3 is 12 amino acids long. The CDR3 DNA sequence: TGTGCCATCTCCGGGACAGGGTTCGGCTACACCTTC. Translation: CAISGTGFGYTF.

A few counts support this clonotype. The rearrangement links TRBV6-2 or TRBV6-3 to TRBJ1-5; D possibly corresponds to TRBD1 (5 bases). CDR1 MNHEY and CDR2 SVGEGT come from the germline V gene. This CDR3 contains 15 residues. V lost 5 bases and J lost 2, with 13 bases in between. CDR3 in DNA: TGTGCCAGCAGTGCCCCCGGGACCCGCAATCAGCCCCAGCATTTT. As protein: CASSAPGTRNQPQHF.

V gene TRBV9 combines with J gene TRBJ2-1; TRBD2 matches 9 bases. The CDR3 covers 15 residues. CDR1 is SGDLS, CDR2 YYNGEE, per germline. J gave up 6 bases and V 0 bases, and 4 bases lay outside the gene matches. CDR3 protein: CASSVVASGVNEQFF. DNA of the CDR3: TGTGCCAGCAGCGTAGTCGCTAGCGGGGTCAATGAGCAGTTCTTC.

This clonotype has a handful of counts. J is TRBJ2-2 and V is TRBV7-9; no definite D call. Looked up from germline, CDR1 is SEHNR and CDR2 is FQNEAQ (reference sequence). This CDR3 region has 14 residues. The ends were cut back, 3 bases at V and 1 base at J, with 6 bases in the middle. DNA of the CDR3: TGTGCCAGCAGCTTGTACGAGAACACCGGGGAGCTGTTTTTT. Translated: CASSLYENTGELFF.

This clonotype was observed a few times. The CDR3 DNA reads TGTGCCAGCAGCCCGGGACAGGGGGCCCTAGAGACCCAGTACTTC. It translates to CASSPGQGALETQYF. The genes are TRBV7-6 and TRBJ2-5, with 12 bases that match TRBD1. The CDR3 spans 15 residues. Looked up from germline, CDR1 is SGHVS and CDR2 is FNYEAQ. Trimming removed 5 bases from V and 4 bases from J; junction bases left unmatched: 5.

CDR3 amino acids: CASSILAGVYNEQFF. The CDR3 DNA reads as TGTGCCAGCAGCATACTAGCGGGAGTGTACAATGAGCAGTTCTTC. The chain joins TRBV7-2 to TRBJ2-1; 11 bases line up with TRBD2. Germline trimming cut 5 bases from V and 4 bases from J; bases unmatched to any gene: 4. The CDR3 consists of 15 residues. Germline CDR1 reads SGHTA; CDR2 reads FQGNSA. Full variable domain (outside the CDR3, taken from reference TRBV7-2 and TRBJ2-1): GAGVSQSPSNKVTEKGKDVELRCDPISGHTALYWYRQSLGQGLEFLIYFQGNSAPDKSGLPSDRFSAERTGGSVSTLTIQRTQQEDSAVYLCASSILAGVYNEQFFGPGTRLTVL.

The chain has TRBV15 and TRBJ2-4; 15 bases agree with TRBD2. The CDR3 runs to 18 residues. Trimming at V came to 4 bases and at J to 2 bases, leaving 6 bases not matched to a gene. Germline assignment: CDR1 LNHNV and CDR2 YYDKDF (reference sequence). CDR3 loop: CATSKGLAGGRTKNIQYF. CDR3 DNA: TGTGCCACCAGCAAGGGACTAGCGGGGGGCAGGACCAAAAACATTCAGTACTTC.

This clonotype occurred a few times. The rearrangement links TRBV6-4 to TRBJ2-2, with D perhaps TRBD1 or TRBD2 (5 bases each). This CDR3 spans 13 amino acids. V lost 3 bases and J 6 bases, leaving 8 bases between the germline ends. Per germline, CDR1 MRHNA and CDR2 SNTAGT. The CDR3 DNA is TGTGCCAGCAGTGAGGTGGGGGCCGGGGAGCTGTTTTTT. It yields the protein CASSEVGAGELFF.

The gene calls are TRBV7-6 and TRBJ2-7, with a possible D match to TRBD2 (6 bases). The ends were cut back, 1 base at V and 3 bases at J, with 19 bases in the middle. The germline V gene has CDR1 SGHVS and CDR2 FNYEAQ. This CDR3 is 17 amino acids long. CDR3 region: CASSLGLTGTAIYEQYF. CDR3 bases: TGTGCCAGCAGCTTAGGCCTTACCGGGACTGCCATCTACGAGCAGTACTTC.

The chain uses TRBV5-5 and TRBJ1-1; D is unresolved. The germline V gene has CDR1 SGHKS and CDR2 YYEKEE (reference sequence). CDR3 length: 14 amino acids. V was clipped by 0 bases and J by 8 bases, with 14 bases between them. The CDR3 nucleotides are TGTGCCAGCAGCTTGGATGCGGTACGCCGAGAAGCTTTCTTT. It yields the protein CASSLDAVRREAFF.

The rearrangement joins TRBV12-3 or TRBV12-4 to TRBJ2-7, with D perhaps being TRBD1 or TRBD2 (5 bases each). V was cut by 5 bases and J by 2 bases, with 16 bases left in between. This CDR3 contains 15 residues. As DNA, the CDR3 is TGTGCCAGCAGTCCCCAAGCCCGGGACGCCTACGAGCAGTACTTC. As protein: CASSPQARDAYEQYF.

Only a few counts were recorded for this clonotype. The chain carries TRBV21-1 and TRBJ2-7; the table's D call, TRBD2, was not checked against the DNA. TRBV21-1 is shown as a pseudogene. CDR3 size: 14 residues. The DNA of the CDR3 is TGTGCCCCTTTAAGCCGGGACTCCTCCTACGAGCAGTACTTC. Encoded protein: CAPLSRDSSYEQYF.

This clonotype has only a few counts. V gene TRBV6-2 or TRBV6-3 combines with J gene TRBJ2-6; TRBD1 aligns across 8 bases. Losses at the gene ends were 6 bases for V and 3 bases for J; bases not matched to a gene: 4. CDR3 length equals 15 residues. Germline V CDR1 and CDR2: MNHEY, SVGEGT. CDR3 nucleotides: TGTGCCAGCAGGCCCACAGGGGGTGGGGCCAACGTCCTGACTTTC. The encoded protein is CASRPTGGGANVLTF.

The V and J genes are TRBV6-5 and TRBJ1-2, with 10 bases identical to TRBD1. Germline lookup yields CDR1 MNHEY and CDR2 SVGAGI. J was trimmed by 8 bases and V by 5 bases; bases with no gene match: 5. CDR3 length equals 13 residues. This chain's CDR3 is CASSPTGGLGYTF. CDR3 DNA sequence: TGTGCCAGCAGTCCGACAGGGGGCCTGGGCTACACCTTC.

This clonotype was detected only a few times. The rearrangement links TRBV7-2 to TRBJ2-5; D unclear. This CDR3 spans 14 amino acids. The germline CDR1 and CDR2 sequences are SGHTA and FQGNSA. Trimming shortened V by 0 bases and J by 2 bases, and 7 bases separated the two germline ends. CDR3 in amino acids: CASSLATSQETQYF. CDR3 nucleotide sequence: TGTGCCAGCAGCTTAGCGACCTCGCAAGAGACCCAGTACTTC.

The chain has TRBV27 and TRBJ2-5, with 7 bases identical to TRBD1. V dropped 6 bases and J dropped 2; count of bases not matched to a gene: 3. Germline CDR1 is MNHEY and CDR2 is SMNVEV (reference sequence). This CDR3 region has 13 residues. CDR3 sequence (DNA): TGTGCCAGCAGGACAGGGCTTCAAGAGACCCAGTACTTC. This gives the protein CASRTGLQETQYF.

The V call is TRBV6-2 or TRBV6-3, the J call TRBJ2-3; 8 positions agree with TRBD2. Trimming cost V 6 bases and J 3 bases; bases outside gene matches: 20. The CDR3 runs to 19 residues. Germline lookup yields CDR1 MNHEY and CDR2 SVGEGT. CDR3 amino acids: CASSSPIREGRGETDTQYF. The CDR3 region has the DNA TGTGCCAGCAGCTCGCCCATCCGGGAGGGCCGGGGGGAAACAGATACGCAGTATTTT.

The V call is TRBV2, the J call TRBJ2-5; 9 bases are shared with TRBD2. CDR1 is SNHLY, CDR2 FYNNEI, per germline. J gave up 5 bases and V 6 bases, and 10 bases lay outside the gene matches. This CDR3 region has 15 residues. CDR3 coding DNA: TGTGCCAGCAGAGAGGCAGCGGGGGGCCGGGAGACCCAGTACTTC. Translated, it gives CASREAAGGRETQYF.

For the CDR3, the DNA is TGTGCCATCAGTGATGATGGGACAGGGGGCTCCAAAAACATTCAGTACTTC. The encoded protein is CAISDDGTGGSKNIQYF. The chain recombines TRBV10-3 with TRBJ2-4; 12 positions match TRBD1. There are 17 residues in the CDR3. V dropped 3 bases and J dropped 2; count of bases not matched to a gene: 5. Germline V gene lookup returns CDR1 ENHRY and CDR2 SYGVKD.

This clonotype was observed a few times. V usage is TRBV5-1 and J usage is TRBJ1-6; TRBD1 agrees at 7 bases. With V trimmed by 0 bases and J by 11 bases, 5 bases remained unmatched. Per the germline V gene, CDR1 is SGHRS and CDR2 is YFSETQ. The CDR3 consists of 14 residues. The CDR3 reads CASSLGDRVTPLHF. CDR3 DNA sequence: TGCGCCAGCAGCTTGGGAGACAGGGTTACACCCCTCCACTTT. Looking up the rest from reference TRBV5-1 and TRBJ1-6 gives the full variable domain: KAGVTQTPRYLIKTRGQQVTLSCSPISGHRSVSWYQQTPGQGLQFLFEYFSETQRNKGNFPGRFSGRQFSNSRSEMNVSTLELGDSALYLCASSLGDRVTPLHFGNGTRLTVT.

This clonotype was recorded a few times. The J gene is TRBJ1-6, the V gene TRBV12-3 or TRBV12-4; D gene ambiguous. The CDR3 length is 12 residues. The V gene lost 3 bases and the J gene lost 10 bases, with 7 bases spanning the gap. CDR3 DNA sequence: TGTGCCAGCAGTTTTCAGGACTCACCCCTCCACTTT. Residues: CASSFQDSPLHF.

The chain recombines TRBV4-1 with TRBJ2-1; 8 bases are a match to TRBD1. Germline V gene lookup returns CDR1 MGHRA and CDR2 YSYEKL. The length of the CDR3 is 16 residues. J lost 7 bases, V lost 4 bases, and 12 bases had no gene match. CDR3 amino acids: CASSPRQGKEVNEQFF. The CDR3 DNA reads as TGCGCCAGCAGCCCACGACAGGGGAAAGAAGTAAATGAGCAGTTCTTC.